What follows are 18 T cell receptor beta chains derived from one specimen sequenced in a study of cytomegalovirus exposure and HLA in healthy donors. 13 Jbeta primers and 60 Vbeta primers were used for the PCR. Here immunoSEQ multiplex PCR was the method, and the copy in TCRdb shows in-frame clones only, minus some. The table lists 100,000 to 150,000 clones, about 84% of them singletons. The sequenced sample was PBMCs. Source of these receptors: a man aged 18 to 35 in good health and CMV-seropositive.

The chain couples TRBV7-6 to TRBJ2-7; TRBD2 might be the D (5 bases). V dropped 6 bases and J dropped 1 base, with 13 bases sitting between them. The CDR3 has 14 residues. Per germline, CDR1 SGHVS and CDR2 FNYEAQ. CDR3 amino acids: CASSSFAGSYEQYF. In nucleotides, the CDR3 is TGTGCCAGCAGTTCCTTCGCGGGTTCCTACGAGCAGTACTTC.

Details on this clone: Sequence at one end of the junction differs from germline and may be a read error. V gene TRBV7-9 combines with J gene TRBJ1-2; 7 nucleotides agree with TRBD1. This CDR3 spans 15 amino acids. The germline CDR1 and CDR2 sequences are SEHNR and FQNEAQ (reference sequence). Written as DNA, the CDR3 is TGTTCCAGCAGCTCTGCACAGGGGTTCCACTATGGCTACACCTTC. Protein product: CSSSSAQGFHYGYTF.

The chain recombines TRBV30 with TRBJ1-2; D not resolved. The V end lost 0 bases, the J end lost 7 bases, and 12 bases lay between the germline ends. This CDR3 has 13 amino acids. Germline CDR1 reads GTSNPN; CDR2 reads SVGIG (reference sequence). DNA of the CDR3: TGTGCCTGGAGTGTACGGGATTTGGGTGGCTACACCTTC. Translating gives CAWSVRDLGGYTF.

The chain employs TRBV14 and TRBJ1-3, with 9 positions matching TRBD1. Looked up from germline, CDR1 is SGHDN and CDR2 is FVKESK. The CDR3 totals 15 residues. Trimming removed 6 bases from V and 2 bases from J; junction bases left unmatched: 5. DNA for the CDR3: TGTGCCAGCAGGCCCGGGACAGGGACTGGAAACACCATATATTTT. Its protein is CASRPGTGTGNTIYF.

This clone was recorded only once. The V and J genes are TRBV2 and TRBJ2-7, with 11 bases matching TRBD1. Germline V gene lookup returns CDR1 SNHLY and CDR2 FYNNEI. The length of the CDR3 is 13 residues. V lost 6 bases, J lost 7 bases, and 5 bases stayed unmatched. The DNA for the CDR3 is TGTGCCAGCAGGGACAGGGGGCTAGGAGAGCAGTACTTC. It is translated as CASRDRGLGEQYF.

This clone was observed a handful of times. This rearrangement joins TRBV14 to TRBJ2-1; 11 nucleotides agree with TRBD2. Germline V CDR1 and CDR2: SGHDN, FVKESK. V lost 3 bases and J lost 7; bases outside the gene matches: 8. The CDR3 covers 16 residues. For the CDR3, the DNA is TGTGCCAGCAGCCAGCTGATAGCGGGGGGGAGGAATGAGCAGTTCTTC. This codes for CASSQLIAGGRNEQFF.

The rearrangement uses TRBV7-9 and TRBJ1-5; D is perhaps TRBD1 (5 bases). V lost 5 bases to trimming and J lost 5 bases, with 19 bases between them. Germline V gives CDR1 SEHNR, CDR2 FQNEAQ (reference sequence). The CDR3 sequence is 16 residues long. In DNA, the CDR3 is TGTGCCAGCAGCCTCGGGACTTTTGGGGCAGATCAGCCCCAGCATTTT. Its translation: CASSLGTFGADQPQHF.

The chain carries TRBV5-1 and TRBJ1-1; D ambiguous. Trimming removed 4 bases from V and 2 bases from J, with 18 bases in between. Germline CDR1 SGHRS, CDR2 YFSETQ. This CDR3 is built from 16 residues. CDR3 sequence reads: CASSKSPSAGNTEAFF. The CDR3 region has the DNA TGCGCCAGCAGCAAATCCCCCTCCGCAGGCAACACTGAAGCTTTCTTT.

The genes are TRBV11-2 and TRBJ1-3; the D is unclear. V lost 4 bases and J 4 bases, leaving 5 bases between the germline ends. CDR1 SGHAT and CDR2 FQNNGV come from the germline V gene. This CDR3 is 12 amino acids long. CDR3 sequence (DNA): TGTGCCAGCAGCTCGGAGGGAAACACCATATATTTT. It codes for CASSSEGNTIYF.

This clone was seen only a few times. The chain is built from TRBV11-2 and TRBJ2-2, with D perhaps matching TRBD2 (5 bases). Germline loops: CDR1 SGHAT, CDR2 FQNNGV. V shed 6 bases and J shed 0 bases, with 8 bases lying between them. The CDR3 runs 14 residues. In DNA form, the CDR3 reads TGTGCCAGCAGTAGCGTAGCGAACACCGGGGAGCTGTTTTTT. The encoded protein is CASSSVANTGELFF.

This sequence joins TRBV19 and TRBJ1-5; no clear D. The CDR3 sequence is 13 residues long. CDR1 and CDR2 from the germline V gene are LNHDA and SQIVND (reference sequence). Trimming shortened V by 10 bases and J by 2 bases, and 12 bases separated the two germline ends. CDR3 sequence reads: CATTPRGNQPQHF. The CDR3 region has the DNA TGTGCCACCACCCCCCGGGGCAATCAGCCCCAGCATTTT. The whole variable domain, remainder taken from reference TRBV19 and TRBJ1-5, is DGGITQSPKYLFRKEGQNVTLSCEQNLNHDAMYWYRQDPGQGLRLIYYSQIVNDFQKGDIAEGYSVSREKKESFPLTVTSAQKNPTAFYLCATTPRGNQPQHFGDGTRLSIL.

The chain recombines TRBV5-1 with TRBJ1-1; TRBD1 matches 7 bases. Germline CDR1 SGHRS, CDR2 YFSETQ. V shed 5 bases and J 0 bases; nucleotides not matched to a gene: 10. This CDR3 comprises 16 residues. This chain's CDR3 is CASREQGRPMNTEAFF. The CDR3 region has the DNA TGCGCCAGCAGAGAACAGGGGCGCCCCATGAACACTGAAGCTTTCTTT.

J is TRBJ2-2 and V is TRBV7-2, with D perhaps TRBD1 (6 bases). The CDR3 has 16 amino acids. Germline loops: CDR1 SGHTA, CDR2 FQGNSA. Trimming removed 5 bases from V and 3 bases from J, with 16 bases in between. CDR3 DNA sequence: TGTGCCAGCAGCGTTCCCGGGACACTTTACACCGGGGAGCTGTTTTTT. Translation: CASSVPGTLYTGELFF.

V and J are TRBV5-1 and TRBJ2-1; 7 nucleotides line up with TRBD2. The J segment lost 5 bases and the V segment lost 0 bases, leaving 8 bases of the junction unmatched. This CDR3 region has 16 residues. Germline loops: CDR1 SGHRS, CDR2 YFSETQ. The chain's CDR3 is CASSLEAGDGDNEQFF. CDR3 nucleotide sequence: TGCGCCAGCAGCTTGGAGGCGGGGGACGGGGACAATGAGCAGTTCTTC.

The V call is TRBV2, the J call TRBJ2-7, with 8 bases lining up with TRBD2. Germline lookup yields CDR1 SNHLY and CDR2 FYNNEI. This CDR3 has 15 amino acids. V lost 4 bases, J lost 2 bases, and 7 bases stayed unmatched. This chain's CDR3 is CASSVGSGKAYEQYF. DNA for the CDR3: TGTGCCAGCAGTGTGGGTAGCGGGAAGGCCTACGAGCAGTACTTC.

This chain links TRBV25-1 with TRBJ2-7; TRBD1 aligns across 7 bases. Germline V gene lookup returns CDR1 MGHDK and CDR2 SYGVNS. There are 18 residues in the CDR3. The junction had 15 bases not matched to a gene; V was cut back by 2 bases and J by 2 bases. The chain's CDR3 is CASSENIQQGTPTYEQYF. CDR3 DNA sequence: TGTGCCAGCAGTGAAAATATCCAACAGGGGACGCCTACCTACGAGCAGTACTTC.

The rearrangement uses TRBV19 and TRBJ1-5, with D perhaps TRBD1 (6 bases). Germline loops: CDR1 LNHDA, CDR2 SQIVND (reference sequence). The CDR3 is 15 residues long. Trimming removed 3 bases at V and 6 bases at J, with 15 bases between. The CDR3 DNA reads as TGTGCCAGTAGTATCTCAGGGGCGGATCGTCAGCCCCAGCATTTT. Translating it yields CASSISGADRQPQHF.

The chain couples TRBV7-2 to TRBJ2-1; D may be TRBD1 (6 bases). This CDR3 spans 15 amino acids. Between the trimmed V and J ends, which lost 6 bases and 9 bases, there was a span of 21 bases. The germline V gene has CDR1 SGHTA and CDR2 FQGNSA. The CDR3 DNA sequence: TGTGCCAGCAGGCCTACAGGGAGTAGCTTCCCTGAGCAGTTCTTC. It is translated as CASRPTGSSFPEQFF. Full variable domain (rest looked up from reference TRBV7-2 and TRBJ2-1): GAGVSQSPSNKVTEKGKDVELRCDPISGHTALYWYRQSLGQGLEFLIYFQGNSAPDKSGLPSDRFSAERTGGSVSTLTIQRTQQEDSAVYLCASRPTGSSFPEQFFGPGTRLTVL.